This T cell receptor (beta chain) was recorded in a study of T cells in localized non-small cell lung cancer. Note on this clone: Its antigen is undetermined.

The repertoire was sequenced with immunoSEQ multiplex PCR; TCRdb's copy has only in-frame clones and lacks some. The table records about 24,000 clones, about nine tenths of them present only once. The V end lost 0 bases, the J end lost 7 bases, and 10 bases lay between the germline ends. This CDR3 region has 13 residues. Looked up from germline, CDR1 is SGHRS and CDR2 is YFSETQ. General study results and limits: Adjacent uninvolved lung had the highest clonality, suggesting focused antigen responses. Researchers found a median approximately 57 of the top 100 tumor clones in adjacent lung. Heterogeneity remains possible because sequencing was limited to only one tumor region.

The material was peripheral blood, obtained before any cancer treatment. The receptor comes from a man aged 35-69 years with stage I squamous cell lung carcinoma. V usage is TRBV5-1 and J usage is TRBJ1-1, with D unresolved. CDR3: CASSLDGLVEAFF. The CDR3 region has the DNA TGCGCCAGCAGCTTGGACGGGCTAGTTGAAGCTTTCTTT. Using reference TRBV5-1 and TRBJ1-1 for the parts outside the CDR3, the full variable domain is KAGVTQTPRYLIKTRGQQVTLSCSPISGHRSVSWYQQTPGQGLQFLFEYFSETQRNKGNFPGRFSGRQFSNSRSEMNVSTLELGDSALYLCASSLDGLVEAFFGQGTRLTVV.